This T cell receptor beta chain was found in a study of shared clonotypes between healthy human individuals. J was trimmed by 6 bases and V by 4 bases; bases with no gene match: 7. Germline V gene lookup returns CDR1 SGHKS and CDR2 YYEKEE (reference sequence). The CDR3 covers 14 residues. Study outcomes and limitations: Clonotypes shared by all four donors outscored non-shared clonotypes in generation probability. Generally, naive subsets (rather than memory subsets) showed larger estimated richness.

Concerning this clone itself: What it binds is unknown.

As originally analysed: For the immunoSEQ data, sequences were junction-only without quality scores, so filtering differed. The protocol was immunoSEQ multiplex PCR, while the TCRdb copy is restricted to in-frame clones and leaves out a portion. D and trimming were read from the DNA, whereas the V and J calls and clone size are those reported in that table. The repertoire holds millions of clones, about 92% seen once, with around 0.15% in the top ten. This rearrangement joins TRBV5-5 to TRBJ2-4; 7 bases map to TRBD1. This TCR was recovered from a young man in good health. Sequencing was done on a sample of naive CD4+ T cells sorted from blood. Documented subset: CD45RA+ positively selected. Written as DNA, the CDR3 is TGTGCCAGCAGCCGACGGGACAGTATAAACATTCAGTACTTC. It yields the protein CASSRRDSINIQYF.